Below, 30 T cell receptor beta chains from the same sample are listed, as sequenced in a study of cytomegalovirus exposure and HLA in healthy donors. The PCR made use of 60 Vbeta and 13 Jbeta primers. The protocol was immunoSEQ multiplex PCR, while the TCRdb copy is restricted to in-frame clones and leaves out a portion. The repertoire holds approximately 140,000 clones, with around 72% as singletons. The sequencing sample was made of PBMCs. The receptors shown here come from a human donor in good health.

The V gene is TRBV6-4, the J gene TRBJ1-5; D not resolved. CDR1 and CDR2 (germline): MRHNA, SNTAGT. CDR3 size: 13 residues. Deletions cut 3 bases from V and 7 bases from J, with 10 bases between. The CDR3 region has the DNA TGTGCCAGCAGTGAGTTTAGCGGACAGCCCCAGCATTTT. Its translation is CASSEFSGQPQHF.

This clone is a singleton in its sample. The chain is built from TRBV19 and TRBJ1-4, with D hard to call. Trimming cost V 5 bases and J 5 bases, with 9 bases left between them. The CDR3 is 13 amino acids. Germline CDR1 reads LNHDA; CDR2 reads SQIVND (reference sequence). The CDR3 coding sequence is TGTGCCAGTAGTCCGACAAAGAATGAAAAACTGTTTTTT. Encoded protein: CASSPTKNEKLFF.

This clone has just one count. The chain is built from TRBV7-3 and TRBJ1-2; the D gene is possibly TRBD1 (5 bases). Germline assignment: CDR1 SGHTA and CDR2 FQGTGA. Deletions cut 4 bases from V and 8 bases from J, with 17 bases between. This CDR3 spans 14 amino acids. CDR3 nucleotide sequence: TGTGCCAGCAGCTCCACCTTGGGGGGTGAAGGCTACACCTTC. Translating gives CASSSTLGGEGYTF.

The chain joins TRBV7-2 to TRBJ1-3; D is possibly TRBD1 (6 bases). The CDR3 totals 15 residues. V gave up 5 bases and J gave up 0 bases, with 11 bases separating them. From germline, CDR1 is SGHTA and CDR2 FQGNSA. CDR3 sequence (DNA): TGTGCCAGCAGCCAGGGACAAGACTCTGGAAACACCATATATTTT. It codes for CASSQGQDSGNTIYF.

The CDR3 protein is CAWSVSSAGTDTQYF. CDR3 DNA: TGTGCCTGGAGTGTATCTAGCGCGGGCACAGATACGCAGTATTTT. The rearrangement links TRBV30 to TRBJ2-3, with D maybe TRBD2 (6 bases). V was cut by 0 bases and J by 1 base, with 11 bases left in between. Germline V gives CDR1 GTSNPN, CDR2 SVGIG (reference sequence). The CDR3 is 15 residues long.

The genes are TRBV5-1 and TRBJ1-2, with D possibly matching TRBD1 (6 bases). The CDR3 sequence is 15 residues long. The V end was cut by 5 bases, the J end by 2 bases, with 16 bases between. The germline V gene encodes CDR1 SGHRS and CDR2 YFSETQ. The CDR3 loop is CASSSTGKTNYGYTF. The CDR3 nucleotides read TGCGCCAGCAGTAGTACAGGGAAAACAAACTATGGCTACACCTTC. Based on the CDR3 plus reference TRBV5-1 and TRBJ1-2, the full variable domain is KAGVTQTPRYLIKTRGQQVTLSCSPISGHRSVSWYQQTPGQGLQFLFEYFSETQRNKGNFPGRFSGRQFSNSRSEMNVSTLELGDSALYLCASSSTGKTNYGYTFGSGTRLTVV.

This clone has a handful of counts. The V gene is TRBV10-3, the J gene TRBJ2-3; 8 bases align to TRBD2. Trimming removed 0 bases from V and 1 base from J; junction bases left unmatched: 3. In germline, CDR1 is ENHRY, CDR2 SYGVKD. CDR3 size: 16 residues. The CDR3 nucleotides read TGTGCCATCAGTGAGTCAATTAGCGGGGGCACAGATACGCAGTATTTT. Amino acids: CAISESISGGTDTQYF.

Notes on this clone: One end of the junction fails to match germline, which may point to a read error. This rearrangement joins TRBV7-9 to TRBJ2-7; TRBD1 matches at 9 bases. This CDR3 spans 13 amino acids. Germline V gene sequence: CDR1 SEHNR, CDR2 FQNEAQ (reference sequence). CDR3 DNA: TGTTCCAGCGGGACAGGGTCGTATCACGAGCAGTACTTC. As protein: CSSGTGSYHEQYF.

The chain is built from TRBV30 and TRBJ2-7; TRBD1 matches at 7 bases. CDR1 and CDR2 (germline): GTSNPN, SVGIG (reference sequence). The CDR3 has 13 amino acids. The ends lost 3 bases at V and 5 bases at J; junction bases unmatched: 7. CDR3 sequence (DNA): TGTGCCTGGAGACCACAGGGGCTAAACGAGCAGTACTTC. Translated: CAWRPQGLNEQYF.

The chain carries TRBV11-3 and TRBJ2-2; 7 bases match TRBD1. CDR1 is SGHNT, CDR2 YENEEA, per germline. V was clipped by 1 base and J by 6 bases; unmatched bases: 5. The CDR3 is made up of 15 amino acids. This chain's CDR3 is CASSLANRGAGELFF. The CDR3, as DNA: TGTGCCAGCAGCTTAGCGAACAGGGGTGCCGGGGAGCTGTTTTTT. Supplemented by reference TRBV11-3 and TRBJ2-2, the full variable domain reads EAGVVQSPRYKIIEKKQPVAFWCNPISGHNTLYWYLQNLGQGPELLIRYENEEAVDDSQLPKDRFSAERLKGVDSTLKIQPAELGDSAVYLCASSLANRGAGELFFGEGSRLTVL.

This clone was observed once. The chain couples TRBV27 to TRBJ2-1; TRBD2 aligns across 8 bases. The CDR3 has 16 residues. Germline-derived CDR1 and CDR2 are MNHEY and SMNVEV (reference sequence). After removal of 5 bases from V and 7 bases from J, the junction contained 13 bases not matched to a gene. CDR3 protein: CASSPRNAGGWNEQFF. CDR3 sequence (DNA): TGTGCCAGCAGTCCACGAAATGCGGGAGGATGGAATGAGCAGTTCTTC.

This chain's CDR3 is CASEGETGNTIYF. Here the CDR3 DNA reads TGTGCCAGTGAGGGAGAAACTGGAAACACCATATATTTT. The chain is built from TRBV19 and TRBJ1-3; D not resolved. Trimming shortened V by 8 bases and J by 2 bases, and 10 bases separated the two germline ends. The CDR3 covers 13 residues. Germline V CDR1 and CDR2: LNHDA, SQIVND (reference sequence).

The chain couples TRBV4-1 to TRBJ1-3; D unclear. The germline V gene has CDR1 MGHRA and CDR2 YSYEKL. CDR3 size: 15 residues. With 1 base removed from V and 4 bases from J, the gap between germline ends came to 11 bases. CDR3 nucleotide sequence: TGCGCCAGCAGCCAAGGTCGGGTGTTAGGAAACACCATATATTTT. This translates into CASSQGRVLGNTIYF.

The chain recombines TRBV30 with TRBJ2-2; 9 positions match TRBD1. This CDR3 is 16 amino acids long. Per the germline V gene, CDR1 is GTSNPN and CDR2 is SVGIG (reference sequence). Unmatched junction bases numbered 6, after V lost 3 bases and J lost 1 base. The CDR3 DNA sequence: TGTGCCTGGAGGTCTTGGGGACAGGGGAACACCGGGGAGCTGTTTTTT. It specifies CAWRSWGQGNTGELFF. Together with reference TRBV30 and TRBJ2-2, the CDR3 gives the full variable domain: SQTIHQWPATLVQPVGSPLSLECTVEGTSNPNLYWYRQAAGRGLQLLFYSVGIGQISSEVPQNLSASRPQDRQFILSSKKLLLSDSGFYLCAWRSWGQGNTGELFFGEGSRLTVL.

The J gene is TRBJ2-1, the V gene TRBV2; TRBD2 is a possible D gene (5 bases). V was pared by 8 bases and J by 4 bases, with 12 bases between. The CDR3 extends over 13 amino acids. Germline V gives CDR1 SNHLY, CDR2 FYNNEI. The DNA for the CDR3 is TGTGCCAGCGAAGGGCTAGCTTACAATGAGCAGTTCTTC. As protein: CASEGLAYNEQFF.

The V gene is TRBV19, the J gene TRBJ2-3; D is possibly TRBD2 (7 bases). V lost 4 bases, J lost 1 base, and 9 bases lay in between. Germline assignment: CDR1 LNHDA and CDR2 SQIVND (reference sequence). This CDR3 region has 14 residues. As DNA, the CDR3 is TGTGCCAGTAGTACGCGGGGGCGCACAGATACGCAGTATTTT. It is translated as CASSTRGRTDTQYF.

This chain joins TRBV30 and TRBJ1-2; perhaps TRBD1 as D (5 bases). The CDR3 is made up of 14 amino acids. Germline CDR1 reads GTSNPN; CDR2 reads SVGIG (reference sequence). V lost 1 base to trimming and J lost 3 bases, with 12 bases between them. Written as DNA, the CDR3 is TGTGCCTGGAGTGGACAGCCTCCGGACTATGGCTACACCTTC. Its translation: CAWSGQPPDYGYTF.

V and J are TRBV7-3 and TRBJ2-2; 8 bases are a match to TRBD1. The V gene end was trimmed by 4 bases and the J gene end by 4 bases; junction bases not matched to a gene: 14. This CDR3 is 18 amino acids long. Germline-derived CDR1 and CDR2 are SGHTA and FQGTGA. The CDR3 sequence: CASSWMDRDWYGTGELFF. Written as DNA, the CDR3 is TGTGCCAGCAGCTGGATGGACAGGGATTGGTATGGCACCGGGGAGCTGTTTTTT.

This chain's CDR3 is CASSPQGNGYNEQFF. The CDR3 region has the DNA TGTGCCAGCAGCCCACAGGGGAACGGGTACAATGAGCAGTTCTTC. The gene calls are TRBV5-4 and TRBJ2-1; 7 positions match TRBD1. Germline-derived CDR1 and CDR2 are SGHNT and YYREEE (reference sequence). The CDR3 extends over 15 amino acids. V lost 4 bases to trimming and J lost 4 bases; unmatched junction nucleotides: 8.

This chain links TRBV7-3 with TRBJ2-2; 8 nucleotides match TRBD1. Germline V gene data show CDR1 as SGHTA and CDR2 as FQGTGA. Losses at the gene ends were 2 bases for V and 5 bases for J; bases not matched to a gene: 7. This CDR3 is 16 amino acids long. The CDR3 DNA sequence: TGTGCCAGCAGCTTATTCCCTCAGGGGGCAACCGGGGAGCTGTTTTTT. This codes for CASSLFPQGATGELFF.

This rearrangement joins TRBV6-1 to TRBJ2-5; 12 nucleotides agree with TRBD2. Near its end, the DNA agrees better with TRBJ2-7, so the J call may be wrong. The CDR3 consists of 15 residues. Germline assignment: CDR1 MNHNS and CDR2 SASEGT. CDR3 DNA sequence: TGTGCCAGCAGCCACGTGACTAGCGGGAGCCACGAGCAGTACTTC. Translating gives CASSHVTSGSHEQYF.

CDR3 in amino acids: CAWRSSGGERVYEQYF. CDR3 nucleotide sequence: TGTGCCTGGAGATCTAGCGGGGGGGAACGTGTGTACGAGCAGTACTTC. This chain joins TRBV30 and TRBJ2-7, with 12 bases identical to TRBD2. Germline trimming cut 3 bases from V and 4 bases from J; bases unmatched to any gene: 10. The V gene's germline CDR1 is GTSNPN and CDR2 SVGIG (reference sequence). This CDR3 contains 16 residues.

A single count supports this clone. V and J are TRBV10-1 and TRBJ2-3; TRBD2 agrees at 11 bases. Germline V lookup: CDR1 WNHNN, CDR2 SYGVQD (reference sequence). The CDR3 length is 16 residues. Trimming at V came to 2 bases and at J to 3 bases, leaving 4 bases not matched to a gene. In DNA form, the CDR3 reads TGCGCCAGCAGTGAGCGACTAGCGGGGTGGACAGATACGCAGTATTTT. Protein: CASSERLAGWTDTQYF.

The gene calls are TRBV28 and TRBJ1-5; the match to TRBD1 covers 8 bases. There are 16 residues in the CDR3. Germline lookup yields CDR1 MDHEN and CDR2 SYDVKM. Unmatched junction bases numbered 14, after V lost 7 bases and J lost 6 bases. CDR3 coding DNA: TGTGCCAGCACCTTGCCGTCAGGACAGGGAGGTCAGCCCCAGCATTTT. Translated, it gives CASTLPSGQGGQPQHF.

For this clone: Other DNA variants within this sample encode the same CDR3. The chain combines TRBV9 with TRBJ2-3; a weak D match, TRBD2 (6 bases). The CDR3 has 15 residues. Germline values: CDR1 SGDLS, CDR2 YYNGEE. V was clipped by 0 bases and J by 2 bases, with 10 bases between them. CDR3 sequence: CASSVAAGITDTQYF. CDR3 in DNA: TGTGCCAGCAGCGTAGCGGCGGGAATCACAGATACGCAGTATTTT.

This clone was seen a few times. This likely came from a read error, as a far larger clone is one base away. This sequence joins TRBV7-2 and TRBJ1-2; D is unresolved. Deletions cut 5 bases from V and 7 bases from J, with 14 bases between. Germline V gene lookup returns CDR1 SGHTA and CDR2 FQGNSA. This CDR3 comprises 13 residues. The CDR3, as DNA: TGTGCCAGCAGCCCTTTCAATCGGGGTGGCTACACCTTC. Translation: CASSPFNRGGYTF.

The gene calls are TRBV20-1 and TRBJ2-7; D perhaps matches TRBD1 (6 bases). Germline V gene lookup returns CDR1 DFQATT and CDR2 SNEGSKA (reference sequence). Trimming took 6 bases from V and 3 from J, leaving 9 bases between them. The CDR3 extends over 11 amino acids. The chain's CDR3 is CSAKGHYEQYF. The CDR3 region has the DNA TGCAGTGCAAAGGGACACTACGAGCAGTACTTC.

The V call is TRBV30, the J call TRBJ1-2; tentative D call: TRBD1 (6 bases). V was trimmed by 4 bases and J by 4 bases, leaving 10 bases between them. Germline CDR1 is GTSNPN and CDR2 is SVGIG (reference sequence). CDR3 size: 12 residues. The CDR3 DNA reads TGTGCCTGGAACGGACAGCCCTATGGCTACACCTTC. This gives the protein CAWNGQPYGYTF.

The rearrangement uses TRBV6-5 and TRBJ1-5; D is possibly TRBD1 (5 bases). Germline lookup yields CDR1 MNHEY and CDR2 SVGAGI. The CDR3 runs to 13 residues. Trimming left V 6 bases short and J 6 bases short, with 12 bases between. The CDR3 nucleotides are TGTGCCAGCAGCCACGGGGGGGGTCAGCCCCAGCATTTT. This translates into CASSHGGGQPQHF.

Note on this clone: Other DNA sequences within the sample encode an identical CDR3. This chain links TRBV6-1 with TRBJ1-1, with D possibly matching TRBD1 (6 bases). The germline V and J ends were trimmed by 0 bases and 0 bases, with 14 bases remaining between them. CDR1 and CDR2 from the germline V gene are MNHNS and SASEGT. The CDR3 is 17 amino acids. In DNA form, the CDR3 reads TGTGCCAGCAGTGAAGCGCTGTGGCAGGGGCTGAACACTGAAGCTTTCTTT. This translates into CASSEALWQGLNTEAFF.